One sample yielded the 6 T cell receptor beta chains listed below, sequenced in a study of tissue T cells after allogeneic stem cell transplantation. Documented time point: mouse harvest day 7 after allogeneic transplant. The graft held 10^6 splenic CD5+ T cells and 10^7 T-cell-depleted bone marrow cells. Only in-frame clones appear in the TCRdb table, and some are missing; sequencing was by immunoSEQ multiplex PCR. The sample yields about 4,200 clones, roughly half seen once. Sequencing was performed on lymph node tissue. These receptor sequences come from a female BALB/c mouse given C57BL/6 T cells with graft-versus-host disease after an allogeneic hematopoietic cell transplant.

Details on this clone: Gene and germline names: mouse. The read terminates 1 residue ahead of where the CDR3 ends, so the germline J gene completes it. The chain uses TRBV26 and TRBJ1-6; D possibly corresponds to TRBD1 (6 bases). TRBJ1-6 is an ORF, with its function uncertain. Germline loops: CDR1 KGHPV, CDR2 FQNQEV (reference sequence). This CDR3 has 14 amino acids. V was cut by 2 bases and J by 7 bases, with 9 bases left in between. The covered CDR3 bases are TGTGCCAGCAGTCTGGCAGGGGAGAATTCGCCCCTCTAC. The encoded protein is CASSLAGENSPLY. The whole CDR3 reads CASSLAGENSPLYF.

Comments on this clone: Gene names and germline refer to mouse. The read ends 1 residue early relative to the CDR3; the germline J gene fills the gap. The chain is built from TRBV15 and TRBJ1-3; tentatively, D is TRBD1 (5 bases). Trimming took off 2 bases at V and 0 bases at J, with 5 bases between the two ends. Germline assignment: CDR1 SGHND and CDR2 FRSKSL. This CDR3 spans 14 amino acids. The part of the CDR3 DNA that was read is TGTGCCAGCAGTTTAACAGGTTCTGGAAATACGCTCTAT. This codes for CASSLTGSGNTLY. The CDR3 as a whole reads CASSLTGSGNTLYF. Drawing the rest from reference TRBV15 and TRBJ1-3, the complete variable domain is DAGVTQTPRHEVAEKGQTIILKCEPVSGHNDLFWYRQTKIQGLELLSYFRSKSLMEDGGAFKDRFKAEMLNSSFSTLKIQPTEPKDSAVYLCASSLTGSGNTLYFGEGSRLIVV.

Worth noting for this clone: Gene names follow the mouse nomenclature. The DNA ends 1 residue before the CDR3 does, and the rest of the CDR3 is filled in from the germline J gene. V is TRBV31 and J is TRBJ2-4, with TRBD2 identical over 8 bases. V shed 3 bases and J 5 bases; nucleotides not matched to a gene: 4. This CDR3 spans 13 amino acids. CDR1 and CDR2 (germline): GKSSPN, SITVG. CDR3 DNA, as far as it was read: TGTGCCTGGAGCTGGGGGGATGGAAACACCTTGTAC. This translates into CAWSWGDGNTLY. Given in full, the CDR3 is CAWSWGDGNTLYF. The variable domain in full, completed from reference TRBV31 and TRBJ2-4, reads AQTIHQWPVAEIKAVGSPLSLGCTIKGKSSPNLYWYWQATGGTLQQLFYSITVGQVESVVQLNLSASRPKDDQFILSTEKLLLSHSGFYLCAWSWGDGNTLYFGAGTRLSVL.

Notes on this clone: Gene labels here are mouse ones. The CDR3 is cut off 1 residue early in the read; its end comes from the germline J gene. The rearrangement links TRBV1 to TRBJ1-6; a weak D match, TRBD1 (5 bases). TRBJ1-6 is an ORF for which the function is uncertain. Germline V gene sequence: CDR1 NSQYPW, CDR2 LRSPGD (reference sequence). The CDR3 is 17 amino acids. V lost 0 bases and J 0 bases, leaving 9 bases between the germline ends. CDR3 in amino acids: CTCSADRGTSYNSPLYF. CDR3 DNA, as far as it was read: TGCACCTGCAGTGCAGATCGGGGCACTTCCTATAATTCGCCCCTCTAC.

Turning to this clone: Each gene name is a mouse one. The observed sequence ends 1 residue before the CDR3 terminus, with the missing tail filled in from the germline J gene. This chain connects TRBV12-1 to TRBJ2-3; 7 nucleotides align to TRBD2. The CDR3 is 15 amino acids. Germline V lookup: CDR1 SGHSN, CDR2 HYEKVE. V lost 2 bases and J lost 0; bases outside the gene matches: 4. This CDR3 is CASSRGLTSAETLYF. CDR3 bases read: TGTGCCAGCTCTCGGGGACTGACTAGTGCAGAAACGCTGTAT.

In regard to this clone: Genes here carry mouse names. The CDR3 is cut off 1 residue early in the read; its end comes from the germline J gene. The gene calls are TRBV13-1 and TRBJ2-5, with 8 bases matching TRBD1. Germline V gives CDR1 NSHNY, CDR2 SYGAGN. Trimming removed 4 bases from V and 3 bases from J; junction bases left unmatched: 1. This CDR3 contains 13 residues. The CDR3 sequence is CASSTGGQDTQYF. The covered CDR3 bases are TGTGCCAGCAGTACAGGGGGGCAAGACACCCAGTAC.